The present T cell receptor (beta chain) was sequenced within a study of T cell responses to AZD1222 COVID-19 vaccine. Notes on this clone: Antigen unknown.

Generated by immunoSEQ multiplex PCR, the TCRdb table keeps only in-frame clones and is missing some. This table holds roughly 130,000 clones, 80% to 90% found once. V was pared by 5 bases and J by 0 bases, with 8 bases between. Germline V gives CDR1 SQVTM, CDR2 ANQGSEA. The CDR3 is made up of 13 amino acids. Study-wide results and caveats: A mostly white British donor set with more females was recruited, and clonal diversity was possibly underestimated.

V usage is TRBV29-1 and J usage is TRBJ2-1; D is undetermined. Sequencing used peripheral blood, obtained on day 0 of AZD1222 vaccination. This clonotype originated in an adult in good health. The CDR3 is CSVPTSSYNEQFF. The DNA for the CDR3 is TGCAGCGTTCCAACGAGCTCCTACAATGAGCAGTTCTTC.